Listed here is a single T cell receptor (beta chain). Its specificity is not known. The junction departs from germline at one end; a sequencing error may be responsible. This CDR3 contains 14 residues. Germline V lookup: CDR1 SEHNR, CDR2 FQNEAQ (reference sequence). Using RNA transcripts as the source, TCR beta CDR3 regions were amplified. With the HTBI primer set, the TCR CDR3 went through a first round of RT-PCR. TCRdb redid the calling of the multiplex PCR reads with MiXCR, one entry per CDR3 protein. The repertoire consists of more than 75,000 distinct CDR3 sequences, with under 65% occurring once and the leading ten covering 25% to 30%. The sample is drawn from a study of T cells in Graves' hyperthyroidism and ophthalmopathy. Study results and limitations: In the blood, most expanded thyroid clonotypes above 0.001 appeared as well.

The TCR originated in a woman aged 40 to 50 with Graves' hyperthyroidism. Sequencing was done on a sample of blood. The chain joins TRBV7-9 to TRBJ2-5, with TRBD1 matching over 7 bases. CDR3 sequence: CASGLGDSQETQYF. In DNA, the CDR3 is TGTGCCAGCGGCTTAGGGGACAGTCAAGAGACCCAGTACTTC. The entire variable domain, with the rest obtained from reference TRBV7-9 and TRBJ2-5, is as follows: DTGVSQNPRHKITKRGQNVTFRCDPISEHNRLYWYRQTLGQGPEFLTYFQNEAQLEKSRLLSDRFSAERPKGSFSTLEIQRTEQGDSAMYLCASGLGDSQETQYFGPGTRLLVL.